This T cell receptor beta chain is drawn from a study of OX40 agonist ivuxolimab in advanced cancers. Study overall: Ivuxolimab was delivered to patients intravenously every 2 weeks at doses spanning 0.01 to 10 mg/kg. The dose-escalation cohort was about 86% male, with a mean age of about 60 years, ranging roughly 20 to 80.

Study-level results: Expanded peripheral T cell antigen specificity was not determined. Part of the nonresponder group also had normalized T-cell clonal expansion that was low.

In the case of this clone: The antigen is not known.

The CDR3 loop spans 17 amino acids. The germline V gene encodes CDR1 MRHNA and CDR2 SNTAGT. Trimming left V 8 bases short and J 6 bases short, with 25 bases between. Measured with immunoSEQ multiplex PCR; TCRdb has only the in-frame clones, and not every one. The sample lists about 81,000 clones; 88% were seen once. Sequenced material: CD4+ or CD8+ T cells sorted from blood, taken in a trial of the OX40 agonist ivuxolimab. The chain has TRBV6-4 and TRBJ1-4; D possibly corresponds to TRBD1 (6 bases). The sequence derives from an adult with an advanced solid tumor such as melanoma, head and neck, liver or kidney cancer. In nucleotides, the CDR3 is TGTGCCAGCCATTGGGGTGGGACACCGAATTATTATGAAAAACTGTTTTTT. Its protein is CASHWGGTPNYYEKLFF.